This T cell receptor (beta chain) originates from a study of T cells in Graves' hyperthyroidism and ophthalmopathy. Overall study context: The blood sample was taken at first diagnosis, before treatment began.

Germline CDR1 and CDR2: SGHDN and FVKESK. The CDR3 consists of 16 residues. Trimming removed 0 bases at V and 4 bases at J, with 14 bases between. Amplification of TCR beta CDR3 regions was performed using RNA transcripts as template. The study used the HTBI primer set for a first-round RT-PCR of the TCR CDR3. From the multiplex PCR reads, TCRdb called clonotypes with MiXCR, one entry per CDR3 protein. This table has around 280,000 distinct CDR3 sequences, roughly 13% appearing once. The sample was blood. The rearrangement links TRBV14 to TRBJ2-3; D remains ambiguous. This clonotype originated in a woman aged 40 to 49 with Graves' hyperthyroidism. CDR3 nucleotides: TGTGCCAGCAGCCAAGAGGAAAGTGAGGCCCCAGATACGCAGTATTTT. This encodes CASSQEESEAPDTQYF.